This T cell receptor (beta chain) was captured by sequencing in a study of blood T cell repertoires in COVID-19 (dated by TCRdb to the early 2020s). Regarding the research as a whole: Samples from collaborators originated in the United States, Italy and Spain and spanned both the acute and convalescent phases of COVID-19. The samples were drawn from the first 160 participants of the ongoing ImmuneRACE study and from some 1,300 subjects provided by 6 global collaborators. Where available, HLA class I and class II types were taken from metadata supplied by the sample provider and were not determined by assay-based typing. Subjects who had been exposed to COVID-19, were actively infected with it, or had recovered from it provided the deeply sampled blood TCRbeta repertoires that made up the dataset. The sample metadata nearly always contained a de-identified subject ID, COVID-19 status, age in years and sex. The repertoires were released in a freely available public database intended as a resource for research on the immune response to SARS-CoV-2. The material from the prospective study consisted of cDNA or gDNA derived from T cells, B-cell-depleted T cells, or PBMCs.

One collaborating source in Seattle enrolled patients during active infection and followed them longitudinally through the course of disease. The collaborating institutions used their own protocols to collect whole blood in K2EDTA tubes. Collaborator samples were shipped for TCRbeta analysis as frozen whole blood, isolated PBMCs, or DNA extracted from either sample type. What the authors observed across the whole study: The amount of clinical and demographic metadata varied by source and participant and was provided uncurated.

The immunoSEQ Assay, a bias-controlled multiplex PCR, was used to amplify TCRbeta CDR3 regions from genomic DNA. From the authors' description of their analysis: The number of nucleated cells in each sample was estimated from the amplification of reference gene primers within the assay. To quantify the absolute abundance of each unique TCRbeta CDR3 rearrangement, sequence reads were collapsed and filtered. Productive Simpson clonality was computed per sample as the square root of Simpson's diversity index over productive rearrangements. In its TCRdb copy, this immuneACCESS table keeps in-frame sequences only and misses some clones. Where compared with another copy, unresolved V genes explain less than half of these, and the others have no known cause. V, J and clone size are taken as reported in that table, and D and trimming were inferred from the DNA itself. The sample table shows 210,000 or so clones, and over 80% are seen once. The ten largest clones add up to approximately 2.6% of the sample.

About this clone itself: Its antigen is not yet known. Base qualities were left out, and no much larger clone turns up one base away.

Sequencing input: peripheral blood. The sequence was obtained from a man aged 30-40 years with COVID-19, enrolled during active disease.

CDR3 reads: CASSLQGEQFF. In nucleotides, the sequence is TGTGCCAGCAGCTTACAGGGTGAGCAGTTCTTC. The chain joins TRBV7-9 to TRBJ2-1; matching of 5 bases hints at TRBD1 as the D gene. Including the terminal cysteine and phenylalanine, the CDR3 comprises 11 residues. Here the CDR3 DNA is all that survives: 33 bases in frame from base 1. Relative to germline, V is 2 bases shorter and J is 9 bases shorter, with 5 bases between their ends. CDR1 and CDR2, looked up from the germline V gene (reference sequence), are SEHNR and FQNEAQ.